This TCR beta chain was found in a study of beta chain features in type 1 diabetes. Findings and limits, study-wide: High-TCR-expressing cells could be over-represented by cDNA sequencing. There was a moderate but significant shortening of TCRB CDR3s in all four CD4+ subsets of Type 1 diabetes patients. TCRB repertoires of naive, central memory and Treg cells appeared more similar among patients than among healthy donors.

Expressed TCRB transcripts got sequenced, as all isolated RNA was reverse transcribed. Data came from immunoSEQ multiplex PCR; TCRdb stores just in-frame clones and leaves some out. The top ten clones hold roughly 0.44% of a sample with tens of thousands of clones, approximately 32% of them seen once. Concerning this clone itself: Its target is not known.

The CDR3 is 15 amino acids. Per the germline V gene, CDR1 is MNHEY and CDR2 is SVGAGI. The V and J ends lost 6 bases and 3 bases, in that order; junction bases with no gene match: 8. Only one heparinised blood draw was taken per donor, and its volume averaged around 120 mL. Sample: stem cell memory CD4+ T cells from blood. This clonotype was obtained from a woman aged 18-35 years in good health. This chain uses TRBV6-5 with TRBJ2-1, with 7 bases aligning to TRBD2. CDR3: CASRVSSGGYNEQFF. DNA for the CDR3: TGTGCCAGCAGGGTCTCTAGCGGCGGCTACAATGAGCAGTTCTTC.